This record concerns one T cell receptor beta chain sequence. As yet, its antigen is unknown. Profiled with immunoSEQ multiplex PCR; TCRdb holds only in-frame clones, not every one. Here the sample spans about 140,000 clones, roughly 90% being singletons. This sample was taken from a study of T cell responses to AZD1222 COVID-19 vaccine. Study conclusions and caveats: Reportedly, nearly half of unique spike TCRs recognized epitopes outside B.1.351/B.1.1.7 mutations.

The germline CDR1 and CDR2 sequences are SGHAT and FQNNGV. This CDR3 is 16 amino acids long. J was trimmed by 10 bases and V by 1 base; bases with no gene match: 10. Material: peripheral blood, obtained on day 0 of AZD1222 vaccination. The sequence was collected from an adult in good health. This chain connects TRBV11-2 to TRBJ2-1; TRBD2 matches 10 bases. CDR3 sequence: CASSLGSSGRAYEQFF. Here the CDR3 DNA reads TGTGCCAGCAGCTTAGGGTCGAGCGGGAGGGCCTACGAGCAGTTCTTC.